This T cell receptor (beta chain) was sequenced in a study of OX40 agonist ivuxolimab in advanced cancers. Turning to the study itself: Among those enrolled, mean age was about 60 years (range about 23 to 90) and 75% to 85% were male.

With respect to this clone: The antigen is unknown.

CDR1 MNHNS and CDR2 SASEGT come from the germline V gene. V was pared by 3 bases and J by 7 bases, with 10 bases between. The CDR3 contains 14 residues. The study's findings and limits: The study found that CD8+ T cells averaged more expanded clones than CD4+.

Libraries were prepared by immunoSEQ multiplex PCR; TCRdb keeps only in-frame clonotypes and omits some of them. The table shows 30,000 to 35,000 clones, with around 81% occurring only once. The V call is TRBV6-1, the J call TRBJ1-6; a weak D match, TRBD1 (6 bases). The specimen comprised CD4+ or CD8+ T cells sorted from blood, sampled in a trial of the OX40 agonist ivuxolimab. This TCR was sampled from an adult with an advanced solid tumor such as melanoma, head and neck, liver or kidney cancer. CDR3: CASSDFQGNSPLHF. CDR3 DNA: TGTGCCAGCAGTGATTTTCAGGGGAATTCACCCCTCCACTTT.